These 19 T cell receptor beta chains came from one sample sequenced in a study of cytomegalovirus exposure and HLA in healthy donors. PCR used 60 Vbeta primers and 13 Jbeta primers. Clones were read by immunoSEQ multiplex PCR, and TCRdb kept only the in-frame ones, dropping some. The table shows 170,000 or so clones, with over 60% occurring only once. The sequenced material came from PBMCs. The receptors shown here come from a middle-aged man in good health and CMV-seronegative.

This clone was seen just once. The chain carries TRBV13 and TRBJ2-7, with a weak D call TRBD2 (5 bases). The ends were cut back, 5 bases at V and 4 bases at J, with 15 bases in the middle. The CDR3 is 14 amino acids. Germline assignment: CDR1 PRHDT and CDR2 FYEKMQ (reference sequence). The CDR3 bases are TGTGCCAGCAGCCCTCGGTTAGCGCAGTACGAGCAGTACTTC. Its translation is CASSPRLAQYEQYF.

A few counts support this clone. The V call is TRBV10-3, the J call TRBJ1-5; D is ambiguous. The CDR3 is made up of 14 amino acids. Trimming pared 0 bases from V and 1 base from J, leaving 4 bases between. Germline CDR1 is ENHRY and CDR2 is SYGVKD. CDR3 amino acids: CAISESQSNQPQHF. CDR3 nucleotides: TGTGCCATCAGTGAGTCTCAGAGCAATCAGCCCCAGCATTTT.

The gene calls are TRBV19 and TRBJ2-3, with 8 bases identical to TRBD2. Germline V lookup: CDR1 LNHDA, CDR2 SQIVND (reference sequence). The CDR3 runs 16 residues. V lost 2 bases and J lost 2; bases outside the gene matches: 6. Written as DNA, the CDR3 is TGTGCCAGTAGTATAATCGGGACTAGGGACACAGATACGCAGTATTTT. This gives the protein CASSIIGTRDTDTQYF.

The chain employs TRBV6-1 and TRBJ2-5, with 13 bases fitting TRBD2. Per the germline V gene, CDR1 is MNHNS and CDR2 is SASEGT. CDR3 length equals 15 residues. V lost 5 bases and J lost 2; bases outside the gene matches: 2. In DNA form, the CDR3 reads TGTGCCAGCAGTCCGACTAGCGGGGGGCAAGAGACCCAGTACTTC. Its translation: CASSPTSGGQETQYF.

CDR3 DNA sequence: TGTGCCAGCAGTTGGACAGGGCAGCCCCAGCATTTT. Protein product: CASSWTGQPQHF. This chain joins TRBV2 and TRBJ1-5; 8 positions match TRBD1. The V gene's germline CDR1 is SNHLY and CDR2 FYNNEI. The CDR3 extends over 12 amino acids. V was clipped by 5 bases and J by 7 bases; unmatched bases: 1.

The CDR3 loop is CASRQGASEAFF. Written as DNA, the CDR3 is TGTGCCAGTAGACAGGGGGCCTCTGAAGCTTTCTTT. The V call is TRBV19, the J call TRBJ1-1, with 9 bases aligning to TRBD1. The CDR3 spans 12 residues. J lost 6 bases, V lost 6 bases, and 2 bases had no gene match. In germline, CDR1 is LNHDA, CDR2 SQIVND (reference sequence).

V gene TRBV5-5 combines with J gene TRBJ2-5; 7 bases align to TRBD2. The closer fit of TRBJ2-7 to the DNA end suggests the J call may be wrong. The germline CDR1 and CDR2 sequences are SGHKS and YYEKEE (reference sequence). The CDR3 runs 13 residues. In DNA, the CDR3 is TGTGCCAGCGGGAGGGACGGAGCCTACGAGCAGTACTTC. This translates into CASGRDGAYEQYF.

This clone occurred once. The rearrangement links TRBV10-3 to TRBJ2-1, with a tentative D call TRBD1 (6 bases). Trimming took 1 base from V and 2 from J, leaving 15 bases between them. The CDR3 sequence is 17 residues long. Germline V lookup: CDR1 ENHRY, CDR2 SYGVKD. The CDR3 DNA follows: TGTGCCATCAGTGAGTTAAGGGCAGGGGATCCCTACAATGAGCAGTTCTTC. This translates into CAISELRAGDPYNEQFF.

The chain employs TRBV6-5 and TRBJ1-1; 10 bases align to TRBD1. CDR1 and CDR2 from the germline V gene are MNHEY and SVGAGI. The V gene end was trimmed by 6 bases and the J gene end by 1 base; junction bases not matched to a gene: 2. This CDR3 is 14 amino acids long. CDR3 amino acids: CASRRDRGNTEAFF. The CDR3 DNA reads TGTGCCAGCAGGAGGGACAGGGGGAACACTGAAGCTTTCTTT.

This clone has just one count. The V gene is TRBV29-1, the J gene TRBJ2-7, with 7 nucleotides matching TRBD1. The V segment lost 7 bases and the J segment 1 base; nucleotides outside the gene matches: 4. The CDR3 consists of 12 residues. CDR1 SQVTM and CDR2 ANQGSEA come from the germline V gene. The CDR3 sequence is CSAQGESYEQYF. Written as DNA, the CDR3 is TGCAGCGCCCAGGGGGAGTCCTACGAGCAGTACTTC.

The chain carries TRBV2 and TRBJ1-1, with D uncertain. Trimming shortened V by 3 bases and J by 7 bases, and 3 bases separated the two germline ends. The CDR3 consists of 10 residues. Per germline, CDR1 SNHLY and CDR2 FYNNEI. The CDR3 region has the DNA TGTGCCAGCAGTGACCTTGAAGCTTTCTTT. Translation: CASSDLEAFF. The full variable domain, rest sourced from reference TRBV2 and TRBJ1-1, is EPEVTQTPSHQVTQMGQEVILRCVPISNHLYFYWYRQILGQKVEFLVSFYNNEISEKSEIFDDQFSVERPDGSNFTLKIRSTKLEDSAMYFCASSDLEAFFGQGTRLTVV.

As for this clone: Other DNA sequences within the sample encode an identical CDR3. This chain joins TRBV7-6 and TRBJ1-3; D uncertain. There are 13 residues in the CDR3. Germline loops: CDR1 SGHVS, CDR2 FNYEAQ. The V gene lost 8 bases and the J gene lost 4 bases, with 12 bases spanning the gap. CDR3 amino acids: CASPRVTGNTIYF. The CDR3 DNA reads TGTGCCAGCCCCCGGGTCACCGGAAACACCATATATTTT.

The chain employs TRBV6-6 and TRBJ2-2; TRBD2 matches at 14 bases. Unmatched junction bases numbered 4, after V lost 7 bases and J lost 3 bases. Germline loops: CDR1 MNHNY, CDR2 SVGAGI (reference sequence). CDR3 length: 16 amino acids. CDR3 DNA: TGTGCCAGCATCGGACTAGCGGGAGGAGACACCGGGGAGCTGTTTTTT. It yields the protein CASIGLAGGDTGELFF.

The chain employs TRBV9 and TRBJ2-1; the match to TRBD2 covers 12 bases. V was pared by 4 bases and J by 6 bases, with 8 bases of the junction left unmatched. There are 16 residues in the CDR3. Germline values: CDR1 SGDLS, CDR2 YYNGEE. The chain's CDR3 is CASSLTGTSGFNEQFF. CDR3 coding DNA: TGTGCCAGCAGCCTAACCGGGACTAGCGGGTTCAATGAGCAGTTCTTC.

The chain recombines TRBV6-1 with TRBJ1-5, with D possibly matching TRBD1 (5 bases). CDR1 MNHNS and CDR2 SASEGT come from the germline V gene. With 4 bases removed from V and 1 base from J, the gap between germline ends came to 11 bases. The CDR3 sequence is 15 residues long. The CDR3 DNA follows: TGTGCCAGCAGTGCCCAGGGCTTGAGCAATCAGCCCCAGCATTTT. It encodes CASSAQGLSNQPQHF.

Of note for this clone: This specimen includes other DNA sequences encoding the same CDR3. The chain combines TRBV9 with TRBJ2-2, with D perhaps TRBD1 (6 bases). V lost 2 bases, J lost 1 base, and 9 bases lay in between. This CDR3 is built from 15 residues. Germline V gives CDR1 SGDLS, CDR2 YYNGEE. CDR3 DNA: TGTGCCAGCAGCGTTCAGGGACAGAACACCGGGGAGCTGTTTTTT. Translated: CASSVQGQNTGELFF.

This clone came up once. The rearrangement links TRBV6-1 to TRBJ2-7, with TRBD1 as a possible D gene (5 bases). The CDR3 is 12 amino acids. Germline CDR1 and CDR2: MNHNS and SASEGT. Trimming removed 3 bases at V and 7 bases at J, with 10 bases between. The CDR3 is CASSETAWEQYF. The DNA for the CDR3 is TGTGCCAGCAGTGAGACAGCCTGGGAGCAGTACTTC.

J is TRBJ2-7 and V is TRBV5-1; D uncertain. The CDR3 has 13 amino acids. Germline V CDR1 and CDR2: SGHRS, YFSETQ. Trimming removed 1 base at V and 3 bases at J, with 8 bases between. CDR3 sequence: CASSLRNSYEQYF. CDR3 sequence (DNA): TGCGCCAGCAGCTTGCGTAACAGCTACGAGCAGTACTTC.

This sequence joins TRBV11-3 and TRBJ2-3; 7 bases fit TRBD1. The junction had 9 bases not matched to a gene; V was cut back by 9 bases and J by 0 bases. CDR1 and CDR2 (germline): SGHNT, YENEEA. The CDR3 has 15 amino acids. The CDR3 region has the DNA TGTGCCAGTAACAAGGGGACAGCTAGCACAGATACGCAGTATTTT. It is translated as CASNKGTASTDTQYF.